The clone carrying this TCR beta chain was detected only a few times. The data were taken from a study of blood T cell repertoires in COVID-19. The germline V gene has CDR1 LNHDA and CDR2 SQIVND (reference sequence). Germline trimming cut 6 bases from V and 10 bases from J; bases unmatched to any gene: 10. The CDR3 runs to 14 residues. Original analysis: How many nucleated cells were present was estimated from reference gene primer amplification. The method was immunoSEQ multiplex PCR; TCRdb's version includes in-frame clones alone and lacks a portion of them. V and J calls and clone size follow that table, whereas D and trimming were derived from the DNA. The sample records 150,000 or so clones, 87% being singletons.

The chain employs TRBV19 and TRBJ2-1; 9 bases match TRBD2. The sample consisted of peripheral blood. The sequence was collected from a man older than 75 with acute or convalescent COVID-19. Written as DNA, the CDR3 is TGTGCCAGTAGCGCAGCGGGGGGCCCACTAGAGCAGTTCTTC. This codes for CASSAAGGPLEQFF. The variable domain in full, with the rest retrieved from reference TRBV19 and TRBJ2-1, is DGGITQSPKYLFRKEGQNVTLSCEQNLNHDAMYWYRQDPGQGLRLIYYSQIVNDFQKGDIAEGYSVSREKKESFPLTVTSAQKNPTAFYLCASSAAGGPLEQFFGPGTRLTVL.